The 11 T cell receptor beta chains in this list originate from one sample, sequenced in a study of shared clonotypes between healthy human individuals. The table came from immunoSEQ multiplex PCR; TCRdb's copy has only in-frame clones and leaves some out. The sample shows millions of clones, roughly 91% of them seen only once. Positively selected for CCR7, the CD45RO-negative cells used as naive CD8 cells excluded terminally differentiated effector memory CD45RA+ cells. Material for sequencing was naive CD8+ T cells from PBMCs. The source is a man younger than 35 in good health. Some clones in this sample may be carry-over from other donors' samples.

The V gene is TRBV7-8, the J gene TRBJ2-1, with D possibly being TRBD1 (6 bases). Germline CDR1 is SGHVS and CDR2 is FQNEAQ. The V gene lost 5 bases and the J gene lost 0 bases, with 17 bases spanning the gap. The CDR3 extends over 17 amino acids. The CDR3 sequence is CASSPHGGLSSYNEQFF. CDR3 DNA: TGTGCCAGCAGCCCGCATGGGGGCCTAAGCTCCTACAATGAGCAGTTCTTC.

Written as DNA, the CDR3 is TGTGCCAGCAATAGCGGGCTCTCCTACAATGAGCAGTTCTTC. Encoded protein: CASNSGLSYNEQFF. This sequence joins TRBV19 and TRBJ2-1; 7 bases match TRBD2. CDR1 and CDR2 (germline): LNHDA, SQIVND (reference sequence). V dropped 9 bases and J dropped 0; count of bases not matched to a gene: 5. The length of the CDR3 is 14 residues.

This clone was counted a few times. V gene TRBV4-2 combines with J gene TRBJ1-5; 7 nucleotides agree with TRBD1. This CDR3 region has 15 residues. Germline V gene data show CDR1 as LGHNA and CDR2 as YNFKEQ. V was pared by 0 bases and J by 5 bases, with 4 bases of the junction left unmatched. The CDR3 loop reads CASSQEGTVYQPQHF. CDR3 bases: TGTGCCAGCAGCCAAGAGGGGACAGTCTATCAGCCCCAGCATTTT.

This chain joins TRBV11-2 and TRBJ2-3; TRBD2 matches 8 bases. Germline V CDR1 and CDR2: SGHAT, FQNNGV. J gave up 0 bases and V 3 bases, and 5 bases lay outside the gene matches. CDR3 size: 16 residues. CDR3 loop: CASSFPGLASTDTQYF. In DNA, the CDR3 is TGTGCCAGCAGCTTCCCTGGACTAGCAAGCACAGATACGCAGTATTTT.

Details on this clone: The junction departs from germline at one end; a sequencing error may be responsible. The rearrangement links TRBV5-5 to TRBJ1-2, with D unresolved. This CDR3 has 14 amino acids. CDR1 is SGHKS and CDR2 is YYEKEE in the germline V gene (reference sequence). DNA of the CDR3: TGTGCCAGCGGCTTCGACTCTCGGGACTATGGCTACACCTTC. This sequence encodes CASGFDSRDYGYTF.

The gene calls are TRBV7-9 and TRBJ2-7; perhaps TRBD1 as D (6 bases). CDR3 length: 15 residues. Trimming pared 5 bases from V and 5 bases from J, leaving 19 bases between. CDR1 and CDR2 from the germline V gene are SEHNR and FQNEAQ (reference sequence). The CDR3 coding sequence is TGTGCCAGCAGCCCACGGACAGACTCCCCGGACGAGCAGTACTTC. Residues: CASSPRTDSPDEQYF.

J is TRBJ2-7 and V is TRBV5-6, with D possibly matching TRBD2 (6 bases). The germline gives CDR1 SGHDT, CDR2 YYEEEE. The germline V and J ends were trimmed by 4 bases and 4 bases, with 15 bases remaining between them. The CDR3 is 14 amino acids. DNA of the CDR3: TGTGCCAGCAGCAGTCCGGGAGCGGGTTACGAGCAGTACTTC. Translating it yields CASSSPGAGYEQYF.

The chain joins TRBV28 to TRBJ1-1; D unclear. Deletions cut 2 bases from V and 4 bases from J, with 14 bases between. Germline CDR1 is MDHEN and CDR2 is SYDVKM. This CDR3 is built from 15 residues. CDR3 nucleotide sequence: TGTGCCAGCAGTTTACCGAGGGAGGACGGCACTGAAGCTTTCTTT. Its translation is CASSLPREDGTEAFF. Based on the CDR3 plus reference TRBV28 and TRBJ1-1, the full variable domain is DVKVTQSSRYLVKRTGEKVFLECVQDMDHENMFWYRQDPGLGLRLIYFSYDVKMKEKGDIPEGYSVSREKKERFSLILESASTNQTSMYLCASSLPREDGTEAFFGQGTRLTVV.

This chain joins TRBV11-2 and TRBJ2-7; TRBD2 is a possible D gene (6 bases). Germline V gene sequence: CDR1 SGHAT, CDR2 FQNNGV. The CDR3 extends over 15 amino acids. V was shortened by 2 bases and J by 2 bases, with 13 bases between the two germline ends. CDR3: CASSLSGGGAYEQYF. The CDR3 DNA follows: TGTGCCAGCAGCTTATCGGGCGGCGGGGCCTACGAGCAGTACTTC.

This sequence joins TRBV7-2 and TRBJ2-7; maybe TRBD1 (6 bases). Between the trimmed V and J ends, which lost 2 bases and 6 bases, there was a span of 11 bases. This CDR3 has 13 amino acids. Germline V gene lookup returns CDR1 SGHTA and CDR2 FQGNSA. In DNA, the CDR3 is TGTGCCAGCAGCTTACCTGGGGGCCTCGAGCAGTACTTC. Amino acids: CASSLPGGLEQYF.

The CDR3, as DNA: TGTGCCAGCAGCTTGTTTCGACAGAGCTCCTACGAGCAGTACTTC. Translating it yields CASSLFRQSSYEQYF. The V and J genes are TRBV5-6 and TRBJ2-7, with a weak D call TRBD1 (5 bases). CDR3 length: 15 residues. Germline-derived CDR1 and CDR2 are SGHDT and YYEEEE. The V end was cut by 1 base, the J end by 0 bases, with 11 bases between.